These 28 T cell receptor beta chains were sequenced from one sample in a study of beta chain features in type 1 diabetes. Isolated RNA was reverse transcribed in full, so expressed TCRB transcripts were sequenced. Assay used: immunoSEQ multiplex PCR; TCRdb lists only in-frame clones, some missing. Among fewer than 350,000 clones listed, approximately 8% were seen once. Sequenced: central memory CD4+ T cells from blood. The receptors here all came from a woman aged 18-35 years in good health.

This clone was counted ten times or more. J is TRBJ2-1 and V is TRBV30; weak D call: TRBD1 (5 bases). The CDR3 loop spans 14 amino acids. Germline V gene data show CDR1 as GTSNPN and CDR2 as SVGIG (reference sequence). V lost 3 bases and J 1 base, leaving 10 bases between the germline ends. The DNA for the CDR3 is TGTGCCTGGAGGACCAGGGTATCCTACAATGAGCAGTTCTTC. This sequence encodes CAWRTRVSYNEQFF.

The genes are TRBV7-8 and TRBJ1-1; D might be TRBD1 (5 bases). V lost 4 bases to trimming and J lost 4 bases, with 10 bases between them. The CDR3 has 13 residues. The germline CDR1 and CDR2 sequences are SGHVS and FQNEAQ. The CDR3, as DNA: TGTGCCAGCAGCTGGAGCCAGGGCACTGAAGCTTTCTTT. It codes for CASSWSQGTEAFF.

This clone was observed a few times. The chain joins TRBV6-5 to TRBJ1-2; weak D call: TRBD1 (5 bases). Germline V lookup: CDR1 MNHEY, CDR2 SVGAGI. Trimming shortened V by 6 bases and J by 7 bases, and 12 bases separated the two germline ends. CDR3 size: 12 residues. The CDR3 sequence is CASRGGGGGYTF. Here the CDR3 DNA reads TGTGCCAGCAGGGGTGGCGGGGGTGGCTACACCTTC.

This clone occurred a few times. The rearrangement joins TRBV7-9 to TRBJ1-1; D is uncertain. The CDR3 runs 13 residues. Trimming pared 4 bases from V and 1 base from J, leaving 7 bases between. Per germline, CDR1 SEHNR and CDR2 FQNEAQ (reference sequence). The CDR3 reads CASSSQQNTEAFF. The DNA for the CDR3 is TGTGCCAGCAGCTCCCAGCAGAACACTGAAGCTTTCTTT. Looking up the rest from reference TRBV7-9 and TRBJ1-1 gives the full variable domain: DTGVSQNPRHKITKRGQNVTFRCDPISEHNRLYWYRQTLGQGPEFLTYFQNEAQLEKSRLLSDRFSAERPKGSFSTLEIQRTEQGDSAMYLCASSSQQNTEAFFGQGTRLTVV.

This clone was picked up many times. The CDR3 spells CASSFGQLTDTQYF. CDR3 coding DNA: TGTGCCAGCAGTTTCGGACAGCTTACAGATACGCAGTATTTT. The chain carries TRBV28 and TRBJ2-3; perhaps TRBD1 as D (6 bases). V was shortened by 3 bases and J by 3 bases, with 10 bases between the two germline ends. CDR1 is MDHEN and CDR2 is SYDVKM in the germline V gene. This CDR3 has 14 amino acids. The variable domain in full, completed from reference TRBV28 and TRBJ2-3, reads DVKVTQSSRYLVKRTGEKVFLECVQDMDHENMFWYRQDPGLGLRLIYFSYDVKMKEKGDIPEGYSVSREKKERFSLILESASTNQTSMYLCASSFGQLTDTQYFGPGTRLTVL.

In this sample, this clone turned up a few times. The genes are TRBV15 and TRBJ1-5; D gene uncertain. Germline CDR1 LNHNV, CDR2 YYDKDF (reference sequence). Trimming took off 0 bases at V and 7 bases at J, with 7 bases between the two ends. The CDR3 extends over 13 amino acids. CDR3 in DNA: TGTGCCACCAGCAGAGAGCCGCACCAGCCCCAGCATTTT. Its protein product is CATSREPHQPQHF.

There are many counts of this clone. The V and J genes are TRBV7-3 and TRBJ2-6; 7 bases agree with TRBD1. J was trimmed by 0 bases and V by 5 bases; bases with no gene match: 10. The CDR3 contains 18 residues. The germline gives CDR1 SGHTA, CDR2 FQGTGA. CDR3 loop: CASSPQTGLGSGANVLTF. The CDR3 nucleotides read TGTGCCAGCAGCCCTCAGACAGGGTTAGGCTCTGGGGCCAACGTCCTGACTTTC.

The CDR3 region is CASSPRRELSGELFF. The CDR3 DNA reads as TGTGCCAGCTCACCTCGTCGCGAGCTTAGCGGGGAGCTGTTTTTT. The V gene is TRBV18, the J gene TRBJ2-2, with D unclear. This CDR3 is built from 15 residues. Trimming left V 3 bases short and J 7 bases short, with 15 bases between. Germline V lookup: CDR1 KGHSH, CDR2 LQKENI.

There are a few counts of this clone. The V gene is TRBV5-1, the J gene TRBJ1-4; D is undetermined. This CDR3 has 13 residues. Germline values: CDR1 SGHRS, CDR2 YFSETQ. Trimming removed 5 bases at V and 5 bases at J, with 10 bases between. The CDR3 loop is CASRGMRNEKLFF. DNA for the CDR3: TGCGCCAGCAGAGGTATGAGGAATGAAAAACTGTTTTTT.

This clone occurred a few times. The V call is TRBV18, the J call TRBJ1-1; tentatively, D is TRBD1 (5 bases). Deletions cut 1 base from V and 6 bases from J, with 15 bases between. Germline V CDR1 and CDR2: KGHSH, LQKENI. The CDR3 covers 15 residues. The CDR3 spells CASSPLKGAAAEAFF. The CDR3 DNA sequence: TGTGCCAGCTCACCACTGAAAGGGGCCGCCGCTGAAGCTTTCTTT.

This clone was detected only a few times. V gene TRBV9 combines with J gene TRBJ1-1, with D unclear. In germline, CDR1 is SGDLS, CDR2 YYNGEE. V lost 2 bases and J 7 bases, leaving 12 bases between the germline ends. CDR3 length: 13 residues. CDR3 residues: CASSVGIKNEAFF. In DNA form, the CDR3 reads TGTGCCAGCAGCGTTGGAATTAAGAATGAAGCTTTCTTT.

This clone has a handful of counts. CDR3 nucleotides: TGTGCCAGCAGCTTGCTTTCGGTAGGGGGTGACACTGAAGCTTTCTTT. This encodes CASSLLSVGGDTEAFF. The rearrangement uses TRBV5-4 and TRBJ1-1; the D gene is possibly TRBD1 (6 bases). The CDR3 spans 16 residues. Germline loops: CDR1 SGHNT, CDR2 YYREEE (reference sequence). V gave up 1 base and J gave up 3 bases, with 16 bases separating them.

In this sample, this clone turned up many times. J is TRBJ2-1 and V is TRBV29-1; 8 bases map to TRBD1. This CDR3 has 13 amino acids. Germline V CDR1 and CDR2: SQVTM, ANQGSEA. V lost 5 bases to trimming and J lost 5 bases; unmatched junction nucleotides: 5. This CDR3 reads CSVLGQGHNEQFF. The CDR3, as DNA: TGCAGCGTTTTAGGACAGGGACACAATGAGCAGTTCTTC.

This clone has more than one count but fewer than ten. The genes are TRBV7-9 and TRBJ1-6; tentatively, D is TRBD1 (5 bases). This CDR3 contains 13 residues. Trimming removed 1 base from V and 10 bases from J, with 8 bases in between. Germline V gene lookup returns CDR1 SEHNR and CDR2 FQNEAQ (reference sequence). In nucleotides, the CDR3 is TGTGCCAGCAGCTTAGTAGGGGAATCACCCCTCCACTTT. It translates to CASSLVGESPLHF.

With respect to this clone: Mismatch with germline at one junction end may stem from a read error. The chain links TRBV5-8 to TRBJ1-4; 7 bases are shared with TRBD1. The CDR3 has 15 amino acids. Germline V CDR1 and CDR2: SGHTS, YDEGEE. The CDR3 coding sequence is TGTGCCAGCAGGTTGGGGACAGAGGGGTCAGCAAAACTGTTTTTT. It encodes CASRLGTEGSAKLFF.

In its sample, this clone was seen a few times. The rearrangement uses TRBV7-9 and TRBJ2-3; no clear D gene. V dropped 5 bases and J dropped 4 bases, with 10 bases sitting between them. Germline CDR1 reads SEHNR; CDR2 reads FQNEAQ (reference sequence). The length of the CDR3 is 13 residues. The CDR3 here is CASSNLAPDTQYF. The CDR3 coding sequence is TGTGCCAGCAGCAACTTGGCCCCAGATACGCAGTATTTT.

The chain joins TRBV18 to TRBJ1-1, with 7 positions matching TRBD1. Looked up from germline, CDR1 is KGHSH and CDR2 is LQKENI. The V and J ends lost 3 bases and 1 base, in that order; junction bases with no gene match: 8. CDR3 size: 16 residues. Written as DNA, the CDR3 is TGTGCCAGCTCACCCCTATCTGCAGGGGGGAACACTGAAGCTTTCTTT. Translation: CASSPLSAGGNTEAFF.

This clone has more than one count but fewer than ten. This chain's CDR3 is CASSQSPQGYEAEKLFF. The CDR3 nucleotides are TGTGCCAGCAGCCAGTCGCCTCAGGGGTACGAGGCCGAAAAACTGTTTTTT. The chain is built from TRBV5-4 and TRBJ1-4; possibly TRBD1 for D (6 bases). The V gene lost 4 bases and the J gene lost 8 bases, with 24 bases spanning the gap. The germline CDR1 and CDR2 sequences are SGHNT and YYREEE (reference sequence). The CDR3 sequence is 17 residues long.

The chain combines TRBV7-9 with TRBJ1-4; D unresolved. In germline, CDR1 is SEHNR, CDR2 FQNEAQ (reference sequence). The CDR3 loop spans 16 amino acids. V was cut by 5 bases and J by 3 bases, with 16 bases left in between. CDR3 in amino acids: CASSPQLGASNEKLFF. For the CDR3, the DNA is TGTGCCAGCAGCCCCCAACTGGGCGCGTCTAATGAAAAACTGTTTTTT.

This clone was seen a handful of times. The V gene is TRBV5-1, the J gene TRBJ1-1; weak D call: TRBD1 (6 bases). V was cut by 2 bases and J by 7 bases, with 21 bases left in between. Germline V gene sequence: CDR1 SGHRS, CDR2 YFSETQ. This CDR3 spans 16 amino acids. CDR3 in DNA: TGCGCCAGCAGCTTCGGGGCCAGGGGCGTGGGCGGTGAAGCTTTCTTT. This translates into CASSFGARGVGGEAFF.

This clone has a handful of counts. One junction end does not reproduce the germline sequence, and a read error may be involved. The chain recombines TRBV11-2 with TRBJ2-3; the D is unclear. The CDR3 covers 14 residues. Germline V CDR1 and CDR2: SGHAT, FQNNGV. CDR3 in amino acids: CASSQERNTDTQYF. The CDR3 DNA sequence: TGCGCCAGCAGCCAAGAAAGGAACACAGATACGCAGTATTTT.

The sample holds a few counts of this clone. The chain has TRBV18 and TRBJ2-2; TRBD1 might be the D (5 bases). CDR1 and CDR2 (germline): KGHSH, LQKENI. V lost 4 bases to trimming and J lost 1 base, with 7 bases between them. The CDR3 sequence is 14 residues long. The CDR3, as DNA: TGTGCCAGCTCACTTACAGGGAACACCGGGGAGCTGTTTTTT. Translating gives CASSLTGNTGELFF.

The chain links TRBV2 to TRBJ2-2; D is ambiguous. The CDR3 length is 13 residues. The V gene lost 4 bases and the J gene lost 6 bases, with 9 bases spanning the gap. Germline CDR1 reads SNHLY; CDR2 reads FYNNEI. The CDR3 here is CASSVEVAGELFF. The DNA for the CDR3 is TGTGCCAGCAGTGTGGAAGTGGCCGGGGAGCTGTTTTTT.

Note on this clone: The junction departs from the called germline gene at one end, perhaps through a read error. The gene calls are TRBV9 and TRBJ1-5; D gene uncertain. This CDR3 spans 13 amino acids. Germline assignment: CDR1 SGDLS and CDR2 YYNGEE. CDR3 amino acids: CAGSVDPVQPQHF. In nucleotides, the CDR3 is TGTGCCGGCAGCGTAGATCCGGTCCAGCCCCAGCATTTT.

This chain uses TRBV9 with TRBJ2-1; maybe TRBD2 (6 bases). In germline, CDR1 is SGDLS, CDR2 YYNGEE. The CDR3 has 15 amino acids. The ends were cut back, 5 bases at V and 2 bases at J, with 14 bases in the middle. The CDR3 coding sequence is TGTGCCAGCAGTCCCTTGGGGGGAACCTACAATGAGCAGTTCTTC. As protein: CASSPLGGTYNEQFF.

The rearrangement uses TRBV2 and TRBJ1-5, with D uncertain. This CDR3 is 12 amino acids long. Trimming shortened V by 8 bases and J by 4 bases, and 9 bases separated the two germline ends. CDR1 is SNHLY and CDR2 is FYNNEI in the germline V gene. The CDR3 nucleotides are TGTGCCAGCCGCCGGGCTAATCAGCCCCAGCATTTT. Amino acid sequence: CASRRANQPQHF.

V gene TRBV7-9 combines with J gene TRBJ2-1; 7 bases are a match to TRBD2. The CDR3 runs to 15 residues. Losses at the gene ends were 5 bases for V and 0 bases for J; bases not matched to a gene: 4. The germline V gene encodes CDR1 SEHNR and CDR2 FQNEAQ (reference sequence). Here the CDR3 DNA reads TGTGCCAGCAGCGCAAGCGGGGTCTCCTACAATGAGCAGTTCTTC. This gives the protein CASSASGVSYNEQFF. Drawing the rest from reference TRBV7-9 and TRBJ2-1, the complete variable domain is DTGVSQNPRHKITKRGQNVTFRCDPISEHNRLYWYRQTLGQGPEFLTYFQNEAQLEKSRLLSDRFSAERPKGSFSTLEIQRTEQGDSAMYLCASSASGVSYNEQFFGPGTRLTVL.

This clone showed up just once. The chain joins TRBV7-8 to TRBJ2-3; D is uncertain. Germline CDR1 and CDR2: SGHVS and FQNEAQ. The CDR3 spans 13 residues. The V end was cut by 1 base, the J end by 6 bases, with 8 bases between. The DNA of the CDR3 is TGTGCCAGCAGCTTAGGAGGCCCCGATACGCAGTATTTT. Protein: CASSLGGPDTQYF.